Shown below are 15 T cell receptor beta chains from a single sample sequenced in a study of blood T cell repertoires in COVID-19. TCRdb's copy holds only in-frame clones and misses some; the assay was immunoSEQ multiplex PCR. The sample gives 95,000 or so clones, around 80% of which show up once; 24% is in the top ten. The material sequenced was peripheral blood. Source of these receptors: a human donor in a cohort sampled during active COVID-19.

This chain joins TRBV24-1 and TRBJ1-2, with D possibly TRBD1 on 6 matching bases. V was shortened by 4 bases and J by 4 bases, with 18 bases between the two germline ends. This CDR3 contains 16 residues. CDR1 KGHDR and CDR2 SFDVKD come from the germline V gene. CDR3 nucleotide sequence: TGTGCCACCAGTGAGAACATACCGGGACAACTCTATGGCTACACCTTC. Residues: CATSENIPGQLYGYTF.

The chain carries TRBV19 and TRBJ2-2, with 10 bases lining up with TRBD2. The trim removed 3 bases at V and 2 bases at J, leaving 6 bases unmatched. The germline CDR1 and CDR2 sequences are LNHDA and SQIVND (reference sequence). The CDR3 runs to 17 residues. In DNA, the CDR3 is TGTGCCAGTAGTATTACTAGCGGGGACACAAACACCGGGGAGCTGTTTTTT. Its translation is CASSITSGDTNTGELFF.

This clone was observed once. V usage is TRBV18 and J usage is TRBJ1-1; D gene uncertain. The V gene lost 1 base and the J gene lost 5 bases, with 11 bases spanning the gap. CDR1 KGHSH and CDR2 LQKENI come from the germline V gene. The CDR3 has 14 residues. The CDR3 sequence: CASSPLGGNTEAFF. DNA for the CDR3: TGTGCCAGCTCACCACTGGGCGGGAATACTGAAGCTTTCTTT.

CDR3: CSASFGTEAFF. CDR3 nucleotides: TGCAGTGCTAGTTTCGGGACTGAAGCTTTCTTT. The V gene is TRBV20-1, the J gene TRBJ1-1; D gene unclear. Germline V gene data show CDR1 as DFQATT and CDR2 as SNEGSKA (reference sequence). The germline V and J ends were trimmed by 3 bases and 5 bases, with 7 bases remaining between them. The length of the CDR3 is 11 residues.

The genes are TRBV10-3 and TRBJ2-2; TRBD2 matches at 10 bases. Germline values: CDR1 ENHRY, CDR2 SYGVKD. The CDR3 runs to 15 residues. V was clipped by 6 bases and J by 1 base; unmatched bases: 2. The CDR3 nucleotides are TGTGCCATCAGGCTAGCGGGAGTGAACACCGGGGAGCTGTTTTTT. Translated: CAIRLAGVNTGELFF.

The CDR3 DNA sequence: TGTGCCAGCAGCTTGGTCGCACAGGGGTATGGCTACACCTTC. Amino acid sequence: CASSLVAQGYGYTF. The genes are TRBV5-4 and TRBJ1-2; TRBD1 agrees at 7 bases. CDR3 size: 14 residues. Germline loops: CDR1 SGHNT, CDR2 YYREEE (reference sequence). V shed 0 bases and J 5 bases; nucleotides not matched to a gene: 4.

V and J are TRBV7-2 and TRBJ2-4; 11 bases are shared with TRBD2. Trimming cost V 1 base and J 4 bases; bases outside gene matches: 6. In germline, CDR1 is SGHTA, CDR2 FQGNSA. This CDR3 region has 17 residues. The CDR3 spells CASSLEWSSGGKNIQYF. CDR3 coding DNA: TGTGCCAGCAGCTTAGAATGGTCTAGCGGGGGGAAAAACATTCAGTACTTC.

A few counts support this clone. This chain connects TRBV28 to TRBJ2-7; 10 nucleotides line up with TRBD1. The CDR3 has 16 residues. Germline V CDR1 and CDR2: MDHEN, SYDVKM. J lost 5 bases, V lost 1 base, and 8 bases had no gene match. For the CDR3, the DNA is TGTGCCAGCAGTTTATCCGGGACAGGGGTGTCCCACGAGCAGTACTTC. It codes for CASSLSGTGVSHEQYF. Filled out from reference TRBV28 and TRBJ2-7, the complete variable domain reads DVKVTQSSRYLVKRTGEKVFLECVQDMDHENMFWYRQDPGLGLRLIYFSYDVKMKEKGDIPEGYSVSREKKERFSLILESASTNQTSMYLCASSLSGTGVSHEQYFGPGTRLTVT.

This clone was counted only a few times. One end of the junction is discordant with germline, which a read error may explain. The V gene is TRBV7-7, the J gene TRBJ2-3; TRBD2 matches at 12 bases. CDR1 and CDR2 from the germline V gene are SSHAT and FNYEAQ (reference sequence). This CDR3 comprises 15 residues. CDR3 protein: CASSLKTSGRDTQYF. CDR3 sequence (DNA): TGTGCTAGCAGCTTAAAGACTAGCGGGAGAGATACGCAGTATTTT.

The V call is TRBV5-4, the J call TRBJ1-5; D is ambiguous. The V gene lost 2 bases and the J gene lost 9 bases, with 9 bases spanning the gap. CDR1 SGHNT and CDR2 YYREEE come from the germline V gene (reference sequence). The CDR3 sequence is 12 residues long. This CDR3 is CASSFSSGPQHF. Written as DNA, the CDR3 is TGTGCCAGCAGCTTCAGCTCGGGGCCCCAGCATTTT.

This clone was observed at least ten times. A junction boundary mismatches the germline segment, possibly from a read error. The gene calls are TRBV7-7 and TRBJ2-3; 9 bases map to TRBD1. This CDR3 is built from 15 residues. Germline V gene lookup returns CDR1 SSHAT and CDR2 FNYEAQ (reference sequence). Here the CDR3 reads CASSLTGGSTDTQYF. For the CDR3, the DNA is TGTGCTAGCAGCTTAACAGGGGGCAGCACAGATACGCAGTATTTT.

The chain recombines TRBV11-2 with TRBJ1-2, with D hard to call. V was cut by 5 bases and J by 6 bases, with 13 bases left in between. CDR1 and CDR2 from the germline V gene are SGHAT and FQNNGV. This CDR3 has 13 amino acids. The CDR3, as DNA: TGTGCCAGCAGCAAAGGCGACTCAAATGGCTACACCTTC. Translating gives CASSKGDSNGYTF.

This chain uses TRBV6-5 with TRBJ2-6, with 11 nucleotides matching TRBD2. Germline V gene lookup returns CDR1 MNHEY and CDR2 SVGAGI. V lost 2 bases, J lost 13 bases, and 7 bases stayed unmatched. This CDR3 contains 15 residues. For the CDR3, the DNA is TGTGCCAGCAGTTACGAACCTAGCGGGAGGCAAGTCCTGACTTTC. It specifies CASSYEPSGRQVLTF.

A single count supports this clone. V and J are TRBV7-3 and TRBJ1-2; 7 bases line up with TRBD1. The junction had 5 bases not matched to a gene; V was cut back by 5 bases and J by 5 bases. The CDR3 sequence is 13 residues long. CDR1 is SGHTA, CDR2 FQGTGA, per germline. CDR3 amino acids: CASSPGGSYGYTF. In DNA, the CDR3 is TGTGCCAGCAGCCCAGGGGGAAGTTATGGCTACACCTTC.

The chain employs TRBV28 and TRBJ2-1; 9 bases match TRBD2. The germline CDR1 and CDR2 sequences are MDHEN and SYDVKM. This CDR3 has 16 amino acids. The V and J ends lost 3 bases and 7 bases, in that order; junction bases with no gene match: 10. In nucleotides, the CDR3 is TGTGCCAGCAGTTTCCATAGCGGGAGAAGGGGTAATGAGCAGTTCTTC. Encoded protein: CASSFHSGRRGNEQFF.